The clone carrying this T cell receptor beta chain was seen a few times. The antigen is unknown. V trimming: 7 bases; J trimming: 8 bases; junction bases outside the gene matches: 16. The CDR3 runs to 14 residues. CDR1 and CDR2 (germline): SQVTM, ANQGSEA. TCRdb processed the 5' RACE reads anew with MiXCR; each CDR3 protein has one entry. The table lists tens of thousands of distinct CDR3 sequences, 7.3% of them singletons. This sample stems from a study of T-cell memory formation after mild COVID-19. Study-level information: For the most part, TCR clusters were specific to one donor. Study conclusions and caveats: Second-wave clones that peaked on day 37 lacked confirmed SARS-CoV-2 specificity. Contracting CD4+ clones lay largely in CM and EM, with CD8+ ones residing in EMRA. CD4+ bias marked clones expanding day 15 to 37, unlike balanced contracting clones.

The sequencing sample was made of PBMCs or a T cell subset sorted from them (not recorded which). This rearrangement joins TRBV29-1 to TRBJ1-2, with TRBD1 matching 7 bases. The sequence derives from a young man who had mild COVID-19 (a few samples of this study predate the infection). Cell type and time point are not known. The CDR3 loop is CSAGGTTGLGGYTF. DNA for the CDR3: TGCAGCGCTGGAGGGACGACAGGGCTCGGCGGCTACACCTTC. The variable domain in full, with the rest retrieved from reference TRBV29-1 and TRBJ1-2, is SAVISQKPSRDICQRGTSLTIQCQVDSQVTMMFWYRQQPGQSLTLIATANQGSEATYESGFVIDKFPISRPNLTFSTLTVSNMSPEDSSIYLCSAGGTTGLGGYTFGSGTRLTVV.